The present T cell receptor (beta chain) was sequenced within a study of cytotoxic CD8 clonotypes in ibrutinib-treated CLL. Background on the study: Per sample, productive templates averaged 255,043 and productive rearrangements averaged about 92,000.

Study-wide results and limits: Timing of sampling differed between sustained-remission and progressing patients. At progression, clonality fell back toward baseline after rising at ibrutinib response. Age-matched healthy donor levels were exceeded by baseline clonality, which tracked circulating CD8+ T-cell counts.

Of note for this clone: Its target is not known.

Germline CDR1 and CDR2: MDHEN and SYDVKM. With V trimmed by 4 bases and J by 2 bases, 12 bases remained unmatched. The CDR3 sequence is 17 residues long. Profiling relied on immunoSEQ multiplex PCR, and the TCRdb table lists in-frame clones only, not all of them. The sample consists of 100,000 to 150,000 clones, 80% to 90% of them appearing once. The sequencing used PBMCs, collected after 24 months of ibrutinib treatment. The sequence derives from a human donor with chronic lymphocytic leukemia. This chain connects TRBV28 to TRBJ2-7; 9 bases agree with TRBD1. This chain's CDR3 is CASSYLTLGDRAYEQYF. The CDR3 DNA follows: TGTGCCAGCAGTTATTTAACCCTGGGGGACAGGGCCTACGAGCAGTACTTC.